This TCR beta chain was recovered during a study of cytomegalovirus exposure and HLA in healthy donors. The CDR3 is made up of 19 amino acids. With 1 base clipped from V and 4 bases from J, the junction kept 17 bases outside the gene matches. Germline CDR1 SGHVS, CDR2 FQNEAQ. The PCR made use of 60 Vbeta and 13 Jbeta primers. The data were produced by immunoSEQ multiplex PCR, yet TCRdb's version contains in-frame clones alone and is incomplete. The sample has about 170,000 clones; 80% to 90% are singletons. The sequenced material came from PBMCs. The receptor comes from a woman between 18 and 29 years old in good health and CMV-seronegative. This chain connects TRBV7-8 to TRBJ2-7; 9 nucleotides align to TRBD2. CDR3 DNA: TGTGCCAGCAGCTTAGGTTCCCTCCGGCCTAGCGGGAAACCGTACGAGCAGTACTTC. This sequence encodes CASSLGSLRPSGKPYEQYF.